This record covers a single TCR beta chain. The source of the sample is a study of Graves' ophthalmopathy and Graves' hyperthyroidism. Study details: The stable label applied to hyperthyroidism with no ophthalmopathy within 18 months of follow-up.

RNA transcripts served as template for amplifying TCR beta CDR3 sequences. HTBI-primed RT-PCR formed the first round, and a multiplex PCR formed the second. TCRdb reprocessed the multiplex PCR reads with MiXCR, giving one entry per CDR3 protein. Of 1 million to 1.3 million distinct CDR3 sequences in the sample, less than 45% were seen once. This CDR3 has 10 amino acids. Germline V gives CDR1 LNHNV, CDR2 YYDKDF (reference sequence). V dropped 5 bases and J dropped 9 bases, with 8 bases sitting between them. V usage is TRBV15 and J usage is TRBJ2-7; D gene unclear. The source is an adult man with Graves' hyperthyroidism. The sequenced material came from peripheral blood or thyroid tissue (not recorded which). CDR3 nucleotide sequence: TGTGCCACCAGCGCGGCAACGCAGTACTTC. It specifies CATSAATQYF.